The 32 T cell receptor beta chains below come from one sample, sequenced in a study of blood T cells in healthy people across ages. PCR was performed a second time for roughly 7 to 12 cycles using a sample-barcoded 5' primer and a J-beta primer mix. MiXCR, run by TCRdb on the 5' RACE reads, gives a single entry per CDR3 protein. The profile covers 600,000 to 1,000,000 distinct CDR3 sequences, with roughly 60% appearing a single time and roughly 22% taken by the ten largest. Sequencing was done on a sample of blood. These receptors all come from a man aged 30-40 years in good health.

This clonotype was seen only once. The J gene is TRBJ2-1, the V gene TRBV13, with a possible D match to TRBD2 (5 bases). The germline V gene has CDR1 PRHDT and CDR2 FYEKMQ (reference sequence). The CDR3 length is 12 residues. V lost 8 bases and J lost 10, with 15 bases in between. DNA of the CDR3: TGTGCCAGCCGCCCCCGGGGTGGGGAGCAGTTCTTC. This translates into CASRPRGGEQFF.

The chain combines TRBV25-1 with TRBJ2-2, with D possibly being TRBD2 (6 bases). The germline CDR1 and CDR2 sequences are MGHDK and SYGVNS. The CDR3 sequence is 16 residues long. Trimming left V 2 bases short and J 5 bases short, with 15 bases between. CDR3 in amino acids: CASSEPPGRGTGELFF. The CDR3 bases are TGTGCCAGCAGTGAACCCCCAGGGCGGGGAACCGGGGAGCTGTTTTTT.

The sample holds one count of this clonotype. The junction differs from germline at one of its ends, possibly a read error. The V call is TRBV10-3, the J call TRBJ1-2; D ambiguous. This CDR3 region has 13 residues. Germline V lookup: CDR1 ENHRY, CDR2 SYGVKD. The CDR3 loop reads CAIIEETNYGYTF. The DNA for the CDR3 is TGTGCCATCATTGAGGAGACTAACTATGGCTACACCTTC.

The V gene is TRBV3-1, the J gene TRBJ2-1; 11 bases line up with TRBD2. V lost 8 bases to trimming and J lost 7 bases; unmatched junction nucleotides: 7. CDR3 length: 14 amino acids. CDR1 LGHDT and CDR2 YNNKEL come from the germline V gene (reference sequence). CDR3 DNA sequence: TGTGCCAGCGTTACTAGCGGGAGCAGGAATGAGCAGTTCTTC. It yields the protein CASVTSGSRNEQFF.

This clonotype was detected a few times. Its ends do not fully match the called genes, so a read error is possible. The V call is TRBV7-7, the J call TRBJ2-3; the D is unclear. CDR1 is SSHAT, CDR2 FNYEAQ, per germline (reference sequence). The CDR3 has 18 residues. Written as DNA, the CDR3 is TGTGCTAGCAGCCCTGGGTGGCCCTCCGCGGTGGGAACAGATACGCAGTATTTT. It is translated as CASSPGWPSAVGTDTQYF. The full variable domain, with the rest looked up from reference TRBV7-7 and TRBJ2-3, is GAGVSQSPRYKVTKRGQDVTLRCDPISSHATLYWYQQALGQGPEFLTYFNYEAQPDKSGLPSDRFSAERPEGSISTLTIQRTEQRDSAMYRCASSPGWPSAVGTDTQYFGPGTRLTVL.

V usage is TRBV7-2 and J usage is TRBJ2-3; perhaps TRBD2 as D (6 bases). Germline-derived CDR1 and CDR2 are SGHTA and FQGNSA. V lost 1 base, J lost 2 bases, and 13 bases lay in between. The CDR3 totals 16 residues. This chain's CDR3 is CASSLVMGGFTDTQYF. As DNA, the CDR3 is TGTGCCAGCAGCTTAGTTATGGGGGGATTCACAGATACGCAGTATTTT.

A single count supports this clonotype. The chain combines TRBV29-1 with TRBJ2-7; possible D gene TRBD2, 6 bases. CDR1 SQVTM and CDR2 ANQGSEA come from the germline V gene. V gave up 6 bases and J gave up 12 bases, with 15 bases separating them. This CDR3 contains 10 residues. CDR3: CSVIPGLLYF. Written as DNA, the CDR3 is TGCAGCGTCATCCCGGGACTTCTGTACTTC.

This clonotype appeared a single time. This chain connects TRBV20-1 to TRBJ2-7; D may be TRBD2 (6 bases). Trimming pared 6 bases from V and 7 bases from J, leaving 22 bases between. The CDR3 extends over 14 amino acids. CDR1 is DFQATT and CDR2 is SNEGSKA in the germline V gene (reference sequence). For the CDR3, the DNA is TGCAGTGCAAGCGGAGGGACGGACCTCAAAGAGCAGTACTTC. Translated, it gives CSASGGTDLKEQYF.

In this sample, this clonotype turned up a few times. The chain couples TRBV9 to TRBJ2-7; D may be TRBD1 (5 bases). The V end lost 4 bases, the J end lost 2 bases, and 13 bases lay between the germline ends. Germline loops: CDR1 SGDLS, CDR2 YYNGEE. CDR3 length equals 14 residues. DNA of the CDR3: TGTGCCAGCAGCTTAACGACAGCGACCTACGAGCAGTACTTC. It is translated as CASSLTTATYEQYF.

The chain recombines TRBV19 with TRBJ2-5; 12 bases are a match to TRBD2. Germline assignment: CDR1 LNHDA and CDR2 SQIVND (reference sequence). The length of the CDR3 is 17 residues. Germline trimming cut 6 bases from V and 4 bases from J; bases unmatched to any gene: 12. CDR3 loop: CASSTARLAGVGETQYF. The CDR3 DNA follows: TGTGCCAGTAGCACGGCCAGACTAGCGGGAGTGGGAGAGACCCAGTACTTC.

This chain uses TRBV20-1 with TRBJ2-7; TRBD1 is a possible D gene (5 bases). Germline CDR1 is DFQATT and CDR2 is SNEGSKA (reference sequence). CDR3 size: 12 residues. V lost 3 bases and J lost 6, with 12 bases in between. In nucleotides, the CDR3 is TGCAGTGCTAGCCCCAGGGCCTGCGAGCAGTACTTC. Translation: CSASPRACEQYF.

This clonotype has just a few counts. The chain recombines TRBV12-5 with TRBJ2-7, with D possibly matching TRBD2 (5 bases). V was cut by 4 bases and J by 4 bases, with 8 bases left in between. CDR1 is LGHNT, CDR2 FRNRAP, per germline. CDR3 length: 12 residues. CDR3 amino acids: CASGYPGYEQYF. The CDR3 DNA reads TGTGCTAGTGGTTACCCGGGGTACGAGCAGTACTTC.

The CDR3 DNA follows: TGTGCCAGCAGCTCGACAGGCCCCAATGAGCAGTTCTTC. Translation: CASSSTGPNEQFF. The V call is TRBV7-3, the J call TRBJ2-1; a weak D match, TRBD1 (6 bases). This CDR3 has 13 residues. From germline, CDR1 is SGHTA and CDR2 FQGTGA. The germline V and J ends were trimmed by 4 bases and 6 bases, with 10 bases remaining between them.

CDR3 sequence: CASSRDFGELFF. The CDR3 DNA follows: TGTGCCAGCAGCCGGGACTTCGGGGAGCTGTTTTTT. J is TRBJ2-2 and V is TRBV7-2; D is possibly TRBD2 (6 bases). The CDR3 is 12 residues long. Looked up from germline, CDR1 is SGHTA and CDR2 is FQGNSA. V gave up 5 bases and J gave up 7 bases, with 8 bases separating them.

The chain carries TRBV12-3 or TRBV12-4 and TRBJ2-5; TRBD2 agrees at 8 bases. V shed 6 bases, J shed 5 bases, and the junction held 17 bases outside the gene matches. The CDR3 contains 17 residues. This CDR3 reads CASSFERGSTFPETQYF. Written as DNA, the CDR3 is TGTGCCAGCAGCTTCGAGCGGGGGAGTACATTTCCTGAGACCCAGTACTTC.

The J gene is TRBJ2-7, the V gene TRBV4-3; D might be TRBD2 (5 bases). CDR3 length equals 12 residues. V was trimmed by 0 bases and J by 6 bases, leaving 6 bases between them. Germline V lookup: CDR1 LGHNA, CDR2 YSLEER. The CDR3 protein is CASSQDAGEQYF. The CDR3 DNA reads as TGCGCCAGCAGCCAAGATGCGGGCGAGCAGTACTTC.

In DNA form, the CDR3 reads TGTGCCAGCAGCGCCGTGACTGTTACAGATACGCAGTATTTT. This gives the protein CASSAVTVTDTQYF. V is TRBV9 and J is TRBJ2-3; D ambiguous. Per the germline V gene, CDR1 is SGDLS and CDR2 is YYNGEE. The V and J ends lost 3 bases and 3 bases respectively, with 11 bases between them. CDR3 length equals 14 residues. The whole variable domain, filled in from reference TRBV9 and TRBJ2-3, reads DSGVTQTPKHLITATGQRVTLRCSPRSGDLSVYWYQQSLDQGLQFLIQYYNGEERAKGNILERFSAQQFPDLHSELNLSSLELGDSALYFCASSAVTVTDTQYFGPGTRLTVL.

This clonotype was picked up a small number of times. The CDR3 sequence is CASSSGRLAGGNSPLHF. In DNA form, the CDR3 reads TGTGCCAGCAGCTCGGGGCGCCTGGCAGGGGGTAATTCACCCCTCCACTTT. The gene calls are TRBV7-9 and TRBJ1-6; 7 positions match TRBD1. V shed 4 bases and J 6 bases; nucleotides not matched to a gene: 12. The CDR3 length is 17 residues. The germline gives CDR1 SEHNR, CDR2 FQNEAQ (reference sequence). Using reference TRBV7-9 and TRBJ1-6 for the parts outside the CDR3, the full variable domain is DTGVSQNPRHKITKRGQNVTFRCDPISEHNRLYWYRQTLGQGPEFLTYFQNEAQLEKSRLLSDRFSAERPKGSFSTLEIQRTEQGDSAMYLCASSSGRLAGGNSPLHFGNGTRLTVT.

The chain's CDR3 is CASPPGGAGNNEQFF. Here the CDR3 DNA reads TGTGCCAGCCCCCCAGGCGGCGCGGGAAACAATGAGCAGTTCTTC. The V gene is TRBV6-1, the J gene TRBJ2-1, with TRBD2 as a possible D gene (6 bases). Per the germline V gene, CDR1 is MNHNS and CDR2 is SASEGT. V was cut by 8 bases and J by 5 bases, with 19 bases left in between. This CDR3 contains 15 residues.

This clonotype was counted between two and nine times. The chain joins TRBV20-1 to TRBJ1-2, with TRBD1 matching 7 bases. The CDR3 is 14 residues long. V shed 6 bases and J 6 bases; nucleotides not matched to a gene: 13. CDR1 and CDR2 from the germline V gene are DFQATT and SNEGSKA (reference sequence). The CDR3 nucleotides are TGCAGTGCCTACGATAACAGGGGAATCCATGGCTACACCTTC. It is translated as CSAYDNRGIHGYTF.

In this sample, this clonotype turned up a few times. A read error is possible here, since a much larger clone lies one base away. V usage is TRBV7-9 and J usage is TRBJ2-5, with D possibly being TRBD1 (6 bases). The CDR3 is 13 amino acids. Germline V CDR1 and CDR2: SEHNR, FQNEAQ (reference sequence). V was trimmed by 6 bases and J by 1 base, leaving 9 bases between them. DNA for the CDR3: TGTGCCAGCAGACAGGGCCCCCAAGAGACCCAGTACTTC. It specifies CASRQGPQETQYF.

The genes are TRBV7-2 and TRBJ2-7; 16 bases fit TRBD2. The CDR3 covers 16 residues. Germline loops: CDR1 SGHTA, CDR2 FQGNSA. Unmatched junction bases numbered 2, after V lost 3 bases and J lost 3 bases. The CDR3 DNA follows: TGTGCCAGCAGCTTCGGGACTAGCGGGGGGGTCTACGAGCAGTACTTC. Translating it yields CASSFGTSGGVYEQYF.

J is TRBJ2-7 and V is TRBV9; no clear D. Germline CDR1 and CDR2: SGDLS and YYNGEE. The length of the CDR3 is 14 residues. V dropped 9 bases and J dropped 0 bases, with 16 bases sitting between them. CDR3 nucleotides: TGTGCCACCTCCCCAGGTCCCGACTCCTACGAGCAGTACTTC. Amino acid sequence: CATSPGPDSYEQYF. Combining the CDR3 with reference TRBV9 and TRBJ2-7 gives the whole variable domain DSGVTQTPKHLITATGQRVTLRCSPRSGDLSVYWYQQSLDQGLQFLIQYYNGEERAKGNILERFSAQQFPDLHSELNLSSLELGDSALYFCATSPGPDSYEQYFGPGTRLTVT.

This clonotype appeared a few times. This chain uses TRBV3-1 with TRBJ1-6, with TRBD1 matching 7 bases. The CDR3 loop spans 15 amino acids. Germline CDR1 LGHDT, CDR2 YNNKEL (reference sequence). V trimming: 0 bases; J trimming: 8 bases; junction bases outside the gene matches: 4. CDR3 DNA: TGTGCCAGCAGCCAAGAGGTACAGGGGCATTCACCCCTCCACTTT. Its protein is CASSQEVQGHSPLHF.

This chain uses TRBV27 with TRBJ1-2; possibly TRBD1 for D (5 bases). The CDR3 is made up of 15 amino acids. Germline assignment: CDR1 MNHEY and CDR2 SMNVEV (reference sequence). V shed 2 bases and J shed 4 bases, with 14 bases lying between them. In DNA, the CDR3 is TGTGCCAGCAGTTTAAAAGGGCAGGGCACCTATGGCTACACCTTC. As protein: CASSLKGQGTYGYTF.

The chain has TRBV20-1 and TRBJ1-2; D remains unclear. This CDR3 contains 13 residues. V lost 3 bases and J 3 bases, leaving 11 bases between the germline ends. Germline-derived CDR1 and CDR2 are DFQATT and SNEGSKA (reference sequence). CDR3 nucleotides: TGCAGTGCTAGGGATTGGGAGGACTATGGCTACACCTTC. This translates into CSARDWEDYGYTF.

V usage is TRBV20-1 and J usage is TRBJ2-4; 11 bases fit TRBD2. CDR1 is DFQATT, CDR2 SNEGSKA, per germline (reference sequence). This CDR3 comprises 13 residues. Trimming cost V 3 bases and J 9 bases; bases outside gene matches: 4. This CDR3 reads CSASQGLAGIQYF. The CDR3 nucleotides are TGCAGTGCTAGTCAAGGACTAGCGGGCATTCAGTACTTC.

V is TRBV6-2 or TRBV6-3 and J is TRBJ2-1, with a weak D call TRBD2 (6 bases). Germline V gene sequence: CDR1 MNHEY, CDR2 SVGEGT. V gave up 7 bases and J gave up 2 bases, with 15 bases separating them. This CDR3 is 15 amino acids long. CDR3 sequence: CASTPWGGAYNEQFF. CDR3 nucleotides: TGTGCCAGCACCCCGTGGGGCGGGGCCTACAATGAGCAGTTCTTC.

This chain uses TRBV20-1 with TRBJ1-1; D not certain. This CDR3 is built from 10 residues. The germline V gene encodes CDR1 DFQATT and CDR2 SNEGSKA (reference sequence). Trimming took 7 bases from V and 9 from J, leaving 12 bases between them. CDR3 loop: CSVLRAKAFF. In nucleotides, the CDR3 is TGCAGTGTTCTTAGGGCTAAAGCTTTCTTT.

For this clonotype: Compared with germline, one end of the junction differs, possibly owing to a read error. The V and J genes are TRBV20-1 and TRBJ1-1; a possible D gene is TRBD1 (6 bases). The germline V gene has CDR1 DFQATT and CDR2 SNEGSKA (reference sequence). This CDR3 comprises 13 residues. CDR3: CSGKGQLNTEVFF. The CDR3 nucleotides are TGCAGTGGTAAGGGACAATTGAACACTGAAGTTTTCTTT.

This clonotype was seen once. V gene TRBV10-1 combines with J gene TRBJ1-5, with a tentative D call TRBD1 (5 bases). Germline CDR1 is WNHNN and CDR2 is SYGVQD (reference sequence). The V gene lost 8 bases and the J gene lost 7 bases, with 15 bases spanning the gap. This CDR3 comprises 13 residues. This CDR3 reads CASPGLEEQPQHF. CDR3 nucleotides: TGCGCCAGCCCGGGACTAGAGGAGCAGCCCCAGCATTTT.

The V call is TRBV6-6, the J call TRBJ1-2; D gene ambiguous. Deletions cut 6 bases from V and 3 bases from J, with 8 bases between. The CDR3 is made up of 12 amino acids. Germline loops: CDR1 MNHNY, CDR2 SVGAGI (reference sequence). The CDR3 bases are TGTGCCAGCAGCCACCGGGACTATGGCTACACCTTC. Its protein product is CASSHRDYGYTF.